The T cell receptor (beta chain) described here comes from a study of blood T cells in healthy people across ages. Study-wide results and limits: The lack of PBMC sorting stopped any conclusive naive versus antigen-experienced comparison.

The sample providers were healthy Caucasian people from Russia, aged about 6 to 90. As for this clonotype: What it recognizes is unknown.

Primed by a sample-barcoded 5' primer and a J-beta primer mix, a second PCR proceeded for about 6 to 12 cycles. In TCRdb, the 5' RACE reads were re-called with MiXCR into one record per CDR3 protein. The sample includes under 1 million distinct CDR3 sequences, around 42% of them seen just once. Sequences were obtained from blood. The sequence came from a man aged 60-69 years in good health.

This CDR3 reads CSAVVLFEGASETQYF. CDR3 DNA sequence: TGCAGCGCCGTGGTCTTATTCGAGGGGGCGAGCGAGACCCAGTACTTC. The chain employs TRBV29-1 and TRBJ2-7; 7 bases line up with TRBD1. The J call may not be correct, given that the DNA end is closer to TRBJ2-5. Germline V gene data show CDR1 as SQVTM and CDR2 as ANQGSEA. The CDR3 loop spans 16 amino acids.